A single sample gave rise to the 22 T cell receptor beta chains below, sequenced in a study of blood T cell repertoires in COVID-19 (dated by TCRdb to 2019 to 2021). The library was obtained by the immunoSEQ multiplex PCR assay. Drawn from immuneACCESS, this table holds only the in-frame rearrangements with V and J called that TCRdb kept. Clones are partly lost; checked studies trace under half to an unresolved V gene and leave the rest unexplained. Present in this sample are 150,000 or so clones, roughly three quarters of which were seen just once. The top ten hold roughly 5.2% of the sample. Sequencing was done on a sample of peripheral blood. The receptors derive from a woman aged 70-85 years with COVID-19, enrolled during active disease.

The CDR3 DNA reads TGTGCCAGCAGCTTAAGAGGGTACGAGCAGTACTTC. Translating it yields CASSLRGYEQYF. This chain joins TRBV7-9 and TRBJ2-7, with a weak D call TRBD2 (5 bases). With 2 bases removed from V and 4 bases from J, the gap between germline ends came to 6 bases. Germline V gene lookup returns CDR1 SEHNR and CDR2 FQNEAQ (reference sequence). CDR3 length: 12 residues.

V gene TRBV3-1 (or the pseudogene TRBV3-2) combines with J gene TRBJ1-5, with D uncertain. V lost 1 base, J lost 4 bases, and 11 bases lay in between. The CDR3 runs to 15 residues. The germline V gene has CDR1 LGHDT and CDR2 YNNKEL (reference sequence). CDR3: CASSQGRSSNQPQHF. Here the CDR3 DNA reads TGTGCCAGCAGCCAAGGTCGGAGTTCAAATCAGCCCCAGCATTTT.

This clone was seen once. The rearrangement links TRBV6-2 or TRBV6-3 to TRBJ1-1, with a possible D match to TRBD1 (5 bases). There are 16 residues in the CDR3. Germline assignment: CDR1 MNHEY and CDR2 SVGEGT. With 2 bases removed from V and 0 bases from J, the gap between germline ends came to 13 bases. The CDR3 DNA follows: TGTGCCAGCAGTTACGGCCGGGGGATGATGAACACTGAAGCTTTCTTT. The encoded protein is CASSYGRGMMNTEAFF.

There are a few counts of this clone. The chain couples TRBV28 to TRBJ2-7, with D possibly being TRBD1 (5 bases). This CDR3 is 15 amino acids long. The V end lost 6 bases, the J end lost 0 bases, and 15 bases lay between the germline ends. Per the germline V gene, CDR1 is MDHEN and CDR2 is SYDVKM. This chain's CDR3 is CASRPTTQGSYEQYF. DNA for the CDR3: TGTGCCAGCAGGCCCACGACTCAGGGCTCCTACGAGCAGTACTTC.

V is TRBV27 and J is TRBJ1-5; D is perhaps TRBD1 (6 bases). Germline CDR1 MNHEY, CDR2 SMNVEV (reference sequence). This CDR3 has 14 residues. V was clipped by 5 bases and J by 5 bases, with 13 bases between them. CDR3 region: CASSPGTPYQPQHF. CDR3 bases: TGTGCCAGCAGTCCCGGGACACCCTATCAGCCCCAGCATTTT.

This sequence joins TRBV7-9 and TRBJ2-3, with a possible D match to TRBD2 (5 bases). Germline CDR1 and CDR2: SEHNR and FQNEAQ (reference sequence). The CDR3 consists of 13 residues. The V end was cut by 3 bases, the J end by 3 bases, with 7 bases between. CDR3 sequence reads: CASSLGETDTQYF. DNA for the CDR3: TGTGCCAGCAGCTTGGGAGAAACAGATACGCAGTATTTT.

The chain is built from TRBV5-1 and TRBJ2-2; 8 nucleotides align to TRBD1. V shed 5 bases and J 6 bases; nucleotides not matched to a gene: 6. This CDR3 is 14 amino acids long. Germline CDR1 is SGHRS and CDR2 is YFSETQ. Here the CDR3 reads CASRFGQGSGELFF. The CDR3 nucleotides are TGCGCCAGCAGATTCGGACAGGGCTCCGGGGAGCTGTTTTTT.

The V call is TRBV7-6, the J call TRBJ2-1, with 9 bases aligning to TRBD1. CDR1 is SGHVS, CDR2 FNYEAQ, per germline. The CDR3 covers 17 residues. With V trimmed by 5 bases and J by 0 bases, 8 bases remained unmatched. The CDR3 sequence is CASSPGQGTNSYNEQFF. The CDR3 DNA sequence: TGTGCCAGCAGCCCCGGACAGGGGACAAACTCCTACAATGAGCAGTTCTTC.

CDR3 in amino acids: CASTPGEGEAFF. CDR3 coding DNA: TGTGCCAGCACCCCCGGGGAAGGGGAAGCTTTCTTT. J is TRBJ1-1 and V is TRBV7-9, with D uncertain. The V gene's germline CDR1 is SEHNR and CDR2 FQNEAQ (reference sequence). The germline V and J ends were trimmed by 7 bases and 8 bases, with 14 bases remaining between them. The CDR3 extends over 12 amino acids.

This sequence joins TRBV7-9 and TRBJ2-5; maybe TRBD1 (6 bases). The CDR3 is 12 residues long. The ends were cut back, 5 bases at V and 5 bases at J, with 9 bases in the middle. The germline V gene has CDR1 SEHNR and CDR2 FQNEAQ (reference sequence). The CDR3 bases are TGTGCCAGCAGCGACAGGCCGGAGACCCAGTACTTC. Translation gives CASSDRPETQYF.

This chain uses TRBV5-1 with TRBJ1-2; D uncertain. The germline V and J ends were trimmed by 4 bases and 4 bases, with 11 bases remaining between them. CDR1 is SGHRS and CDR2 is YFSETQ in the germline V gene. The CDR3 spans 13 residues. The CDR3 DNA is TGCGCCAGCAGCGCGGAGCCGGTCTATGGCTACACCTTC. Translating it yields CASSAEPVYGYTF.

A few counts support this clone. V and J are TRBV7-2 and TRBJ2-7; 7 bases map to TRBD2. The CDR3 is made up of 13 amino acids. Germline loops: CDR1 SGHTA, CDR2 FQGNSA. Trimming took 6 bases from V and 4 from J; bases not matched to a gene: 6. The CDR3 here is CASSSGGGYEQYF. In DNA form, the CDR3 reads TGTGCCAGCAGTTCGGGCGGGGGATACGAGCAGTACTTC. Variable domain in full (rest from reference TRBV7-2 and TRBJ2-7): GAGVSQSPSNKVTEKGKDVELRCDPISGHTALYWYRQSLGQGLEFLIYFQGNSAPDKSGLPSDRFSAERTGGSVSTLTIQRTQQEDSAVYLCASSSGGGYEQYFGPGTRLTVT.

The chain combines TRBV4-1 with TRBJ1-3; D uncertain. Germline loops: CDR1 MGHRA, CDR2 YSYEKL. Trimming pared 0 bases from V and 2 bases from J, leaving 8 bases between. This CDR3 contains 15 residues. The CDR3 DNA reads as TGCGCCAGCAGCCAAGACGAGCTGACTGGAAACACCATATATTTT. It codes for CASSQDELTGNTIYF.

This clone has a handful of counts. The CDR3 is CASSPGQKNTEAFF. The CDR3 nucleotides read TGTGCCAGCAGCCCGGGACAGAAGAACACTGAAGCTTTCTTT. The chain couples TRBV6-5 to TRBJ1-1, with TRBD1 identical over 7 bases. With 6 bases clipped from V and 1 base from J, the junction kept 5 bases outside the gene matches. Germline values: CDR1 MNHEY, CDR2 SVGAGI. The CDR3 runs 14 residues.

The chain couples TRBV3-1 (or the pseudogene TRBV3-2) to TRBJ2-7; TRBD2 agrees at 11 bases. Per germline, CDR1 LGHDT and CDR2 YNNKEL (reference sequence). The J segment lost 2 bases and the V segment lost 1 base, leaving 4 bases of the junction unmatched. CDR3 size: 16 residues. This chain's CDR3 is CASSQARLAGTYEQYF. The DNA for the CDR3 is TGTGCCAGCAGCCAAGCAAGACTAGCGGGAACCTACGAGCAGTACTTC.

The rearrangement joins TRBV3-1 (or the pseudogene TRBV3-2) to TRBJ2-3; TRBD2 agrees at 11 bases. Losses at the gene ends were 3 bases for V and 1 base for J; bases not matched to a gene: 0. The germline V gene encodes CDR1 LGHDT and CDR2 YNNKEL (reference sequence). CDR3 length: 15 amino acids. As DNA, the CDR3 is TGTGCCAGCAGCCAGGGACTAGCGGGCACAGATACGCAGTATTTT. Its translation: CASSQGLAGTDTQYF.

The V call is TRBV7-6, the J call TRBJ1-3, with TRBD1 identical over 7 bases. The CDR3 has 17 residues. V gave up 5 bases and J gave up 0 bases; unmatched junction bases: 10. Germline loops: CDR1 SGHVS, CDR2 FNYEAQ. Here the CDR3 reads CASSLFQTGNSGNTIYF. CDR3 nucleotides: TGTGCCAGCAGCCTCTTCCAGACAGGGAACTCTGGAAACACCATATATTTT.

The V gene is TRBV3-1 (or the pseudogene TRBV3-2), the J gene TRBJ2-5; D is unresolved. Deletions cut 4 bases from V and 5 bases from J, with 8 bases between. Germline V gives CDR1 LGHDT, CDR2 YNNKEL (reference sequence). This CDR3 region has 12 residues. CDR3 in DNA: TGTGCCAGCAGCCCCGCCGGGGAGACCCAGTACTTC. Protein sequence: CASSPAGETQYF.

This chain joins TRBV2 and TRBJ1-5, with 7 bases lining up with TRBD1. The V gene end was trimmed by 6 bases and the J gene end by 5 bases; junction bases not matched to a gene: 10. This CDR3 is 15 amino acids long. Germline V gives CDR1 SNHLY, CDR2 FYNNEI. For the CDR3, the DNA is TGTGCCAGCAGCCCTACAGACAGGGCAGATCAGCCCCAGCATTTT. This gives the protein CASSPTDRADQPQHF.

This rearrangement joins TRBV5-1 to TRBJ2-7, with 8 bases lining up with TRBD2. The CDR3 has 18 residues. V lost 0 bases to trimming and J lost 3 bases; unmatched junction nucleotides: 14. Germline CDR1 SGHRS, CDR2 YFSETQ. For the CDR3, the DNA is TGCGCCAGCAGCTTGGCCCGGGGGGGAACCGGGTTCTTCTACGAGCAGTACTTC. Translated: CASSLARGGTGFFYEQYF.

As concerns this clone: At the DNA level, this CDR3 is encoded by other sequences in the same sample as well. The chain uses TRBV3-1 (or the pseudogene TRBV3-2) and TRBJ2-7, with D unresolved. The CDR3 loop spans 11 amino acids. Germline CDR1 LGHDT, CDR2 YNNKEL (reference sequence). Trimming stripped 1 base from V and 6 bases from J, with 4 bases between. The DNA for the CDR3 is TGTGCCAGCAGCCAAGGAGGCGAGCAGTACTTC. It specifies CASSQGGEQYF.

The rearrangement joins TRBV19 to TRBJ1-5, with D possibly matching TRBD1 (5 bases). With 3 bases removed from V and 7 bases from J, the gap between germline ends came to 16 bases. CDR3 length: 15 residues. Germline V gives CDR1 LNHDA, CDR2 SQIVND (reference sequence). The CDR3 region has the DNA TGTGCCAGTAGTATTCCTCTTGGGGCCCCCCAGCCCCAGCATTTT. It yields the protein CASSIPLGAPQPQHF.